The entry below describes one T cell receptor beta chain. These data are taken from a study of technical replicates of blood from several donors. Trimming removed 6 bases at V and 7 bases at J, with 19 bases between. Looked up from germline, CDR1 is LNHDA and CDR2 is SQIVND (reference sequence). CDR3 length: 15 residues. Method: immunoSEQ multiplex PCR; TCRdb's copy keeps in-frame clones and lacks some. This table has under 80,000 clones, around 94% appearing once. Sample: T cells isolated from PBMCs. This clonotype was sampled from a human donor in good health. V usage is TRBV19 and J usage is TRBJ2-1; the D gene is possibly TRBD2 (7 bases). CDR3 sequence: CASSGYREGTNEQFF. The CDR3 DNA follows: TGTGCCAGTAGCGGATACAGGGAGGGGACAAATGAGCAGTTCTTC.